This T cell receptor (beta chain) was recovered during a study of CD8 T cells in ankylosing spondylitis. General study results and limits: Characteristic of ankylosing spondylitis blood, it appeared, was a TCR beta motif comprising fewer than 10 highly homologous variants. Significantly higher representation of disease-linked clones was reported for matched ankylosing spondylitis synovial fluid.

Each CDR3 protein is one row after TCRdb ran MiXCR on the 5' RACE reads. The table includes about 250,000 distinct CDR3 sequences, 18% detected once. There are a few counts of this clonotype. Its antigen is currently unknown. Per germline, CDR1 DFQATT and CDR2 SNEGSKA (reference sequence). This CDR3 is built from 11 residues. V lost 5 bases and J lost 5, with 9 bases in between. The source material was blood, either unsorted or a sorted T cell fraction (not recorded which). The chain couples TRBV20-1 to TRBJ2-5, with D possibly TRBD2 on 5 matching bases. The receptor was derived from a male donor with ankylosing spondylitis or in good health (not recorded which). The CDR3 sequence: CSASSGETQYF. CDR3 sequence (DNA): TGCAGTGCTTCGAGCGGTGAGACCCAGTACTTC.